A single sample is the source of the 14 T cell receptor beta chains below, sequenced in a study of cytomegalovirus exposure and HLA in healthy donors. The study ran its PCR with 60 Vbeta and 13 Jbeta primers. Repertoires were generated with immunoSEQ multiplex PCR, while TCRdb's copy carries only in-frame clones and drops some. The repertoire table contains about 50,000 clones. Source material: PBMCs. These receptors came from a woman younger than 35 in good health and CMV-seronegative.

The chain recombines TRBV5-1 with TRBJ2-3, with 10 bases aligning to TRBD2. CDR1 and CDR2 (germline): SGHRS, YFSETQ. The CDR3 extends over 15 amino acids. Trimming cost V 4 bases and J 6 bases; bases outside gene matches: 8. The CDR3 nucleotides read TGCGCCAGCAGCAGCGGGACTAGCGAATTGGATACGCAGTATTTT. Its translation is CASSSGTSELDTQYF. The whole variable domain, remainder taken from reference TRBV5-1 and TRBJ2-3, is KAGVTQTPRYLIKTRGQQVTLSCSPISGHRSVSWYQQTPGQGLQFLFEYFSETQRNKGNFPGRFSGRQFSNSRSEMNVSTLELGDSALYLCASSSGTSELDTQYFGPGTRLTVL.

V gene TRBV5-1 combines with J gene TRBJ2-1, with 11 bases lining up with TRBD1. This CDR3 is 14 amino acids long. After removal of 6 bases from V and 7 bases from J, the junction contained 6 bases not matched to a gene. CDR1 and CDR2 from the germline V gene are SGHRS and YFSETQ. The CDR3 here is CASTRTGGLNEQFF. In nucleotides, the CDR3 is TGCGCCAGCACCAGGACAGGGGGCTTGAATGAGCAGTTCTTC.

The chain links TRBV29-1 to TRBJ2-3; TRBD1 aligns across 8 bases. Trimming cost V 8 bases and J 1 base; bases outside gene matches: 8. The germline gives CDR1 SQVTM, CDR2 ANQGSEA. The CDR3 contains 14 residues. CDR3 residues: CSFWTGTGTDTQYF. In DNA, the CDR3 is TGCAGCTTCTGGACAGGGACCGGCACAGATACGCAGTATTTT.

This chain links TRBV5-1 with TRBJ1-6, with 12 bases aligning to TRBD1. Germline CDR1 and CDR2: SGHRS and YFSETQ. V shed 4 bases, J shed 10 bases, and the junction held 15 bases outside the gene matches. CDR3 length: 18 amino acids. In DNA form, the CDR3 reads TGCGCCAGCAGCCGGACCCGGGACAGGGGGCATCTTGGGTCACCCCTCCACTTT. This encodes CASSRTRDRGHLGSPLHF.

The rearrangement joins TRBV19 to TRBJ1-1; TRBD1 aligns across 9 bases. This CDR3 is 18 amino acids long. The V gene's germline CDR1 is LNHDA and CDR2 SQIVND (reference sequence). Trimming removed 1 base from V and 5 bases from J; junction bases left unmatched: 14. For the CDR3, the DNA is TGTGCCAGTAGTATAGGGGGTTGGGACAGGGTGGGCACAACTGAAGCTTTCTTT. Its translation is CASSIGGWDRVGTTEAFF. Variable domain in full (rest from reference TRBV19 and TRBJ1-1): DGGITQSPKYLFRKEGQNVTLSCEQNLNHDAMYWYRQDPGQGLRLIYYSQIVNDFQKGDIAEGYSVSREKKESFPLTVTSAQKNPTAFYLCASSIGGWDRVGTTEAFFGQGTRLTVV.

V gene TRBV28 combines with J gene TRBJ1-2; TRBD1 might be the D (5 bases). The CDR3 has 15 amino acids. V lost 5 bases and J lost 7, with 20 bases in between. Germline V gives CDR1 MDHEN, CDR2 SYDVKM. CDR3 in amino acids: CASSRGHPGGLGYTF. CDR3 nucleotide sequence: TGTGCCAGCAGTCGCGGACATCCCGGTGGGCTTGGCTACACCTTC.

Concerning this clone: This sample also contains other DNA sequences that code for the same CDR3. The rearrangement joins TRBV5-1 to TRBJ2-7; D perhaps matches TRBD1 (6 bases). The V end was cut by 4 bases, the J end by 6 bases, with 14 bases between. The CDR3 has 13 residues. Germline-derived CDR1 and CDR2 are SGHRS and YFSETQ. CDR3 in DNA: TGCGCCAGCAGCCCAGCAACAGGGCGCGAGCAGTACTTC. This gives the protein CASSPATGREQYF.

The J gene is TRBJ2-3, the V gene TRBV7-6; no definite D call. This CDR3 comprises 14 residues. V lost 0 bases, J lost 0 bases, and 4 bases lay in between. The germline gives CDR1 SGHVS, CDR2 FNYEAQ. The CDR3 DNA is TGTGCCAGCAGCTTAGCTACTAGCACAGATACGCAGTATTTT. Translating gives CASSLATSTDTQYF.

The chain carries TRBV18 and TRBJ1-5, with D possibly TRBD1 on 6 matching bases. This CDR3 has 15 amino acids. Per the germline V gene, CDR1 is KGHSH and CDR2 is LQKENI. Trimming stripped 4 bases from V and 0 bases from J, with 10 bases between. In nucleotides, the CDR3 is TGTGCCAGCTCACTCCAGGGGAGTAGCAATCAGCCCCAGCATTTT. Its translation is CASSLQGSSNQPQHF.

This sequence joins TRBV11-3 and TRBJ2-2, with 10 bases lining up with TRBD2. Germline V gene data show CDR1 as SGHNT and CDR2 as YENEEA. The CDR3 is 14 amino acids. Unmatched junction bases numbered 4, after V lost 5 bases and J lost 7 bases. The CDR3 coding sequence is TGTGCCAGCAGCAGTAGCGGGGGGCTCGGGGAGCTGTTTTTT. Protein sequence: CASSSSGGLGELFF. The full variable domain, in which reference TRBV11-3 and TRBJ2-2 provide the parts outside the CDR3, is EAGVVQSPRYKIIEKKQPVAFWCNPISGHNTLYWYLQNLGQGPELLIRYENEEAVDDSQLPKDRFSAERLKGVDSTLKIQPAELGDSAVYLCASSSSGGLGELFFGEGSRLTVL.

The V gene is TRBV6-5, the J gene TRBJ2-1, with D possibly TRBD2 on 6 matching bases. The V gene's germline CDR1 is MNHEY and CDR2 SVGAGI. The CDR3 runs to 13 residues. V dropped 7 bases and J dropped 11 bases, with 18 bases sitting between them. CDR3 nucleotide sequence: TGTGCCAGCACCAAACATGCGGGATTAAAGCAGTTCTTC. It specifies CASTKHAGLKQFF.

The chain recombines TRBV18 with TRBJ1-4; weak D call: TRBD1 (5 bases). This CDR3 has 15 amino acids. Trimming removed 3 bases from V and 6 bases from J, with 14 bases in between. The germline CDR1 and CDR2 sequences are KGHSH and LQKENI. In DNA, the CDR3 is TGTGCCAGCTCACCGACGTCCGGGGGGGATGAAAAACTGTTTTTT. This translates into CASSPTSGGDEKLFF.

The chain carries TRBV10-3 and TRBJ2-1; TRBD2 aligns across 7 bases. Germline CDR1 is ENHRY and CDR2 is SYGVKD. Unmatched junction bases numbered 7, after V lost 10 bases and J lost 4 bases. This CDR3 spans 13 amino acids. CDR3 sequence (DNA): TGTGCCACCATAGCGGGTCCGTACAATGAGCAGTTCTTC. Translating it yields CATIAGPYNEQFF.

V gene TRBV4-1 combines with J gene TRBJ2-1; 8 bases fit TRBD2. CDR1 and CDR2 from the germline V gene are MGHRA and YSYEKL. V shed 8 bases and J 5 bases; nucleotides not matched to a gene: 2. The CDR3 has 12 residues. As DNA, the CDR3 is TGCGCCAGCGGGCGGGAGGACAATGAGCAGTTCTTC. Encoded protein: CASGREDNEQFF.